This T cell receptor beta chain appears in the sequencing data of a study of cytomegalovirus exposure and HLA in healthy donors. Worth noting for this clone: Its antigen is not known.

Study-level points and caveats: It was 150 or so TCR beta chains that were listed as cytomegalovirus-associated.

Only in-frame clones appear in the TCRdb table, and some are missing; sequencing was by immunoSEQ multiplex PCR. The sample yields roughly 280,000 clones, 80% to 90% seen once. Sequencing used PBMCs. This clonotype originated in a woman under 30 in good health and CMV-seronegative.

CDR3 bases: TGTGCCAGCTCACCACCGGAAACCCAGGACACCTCCTACGAGCAGTACTTC. This codes for CASSPPETQDTSYEQYF. The chain combines TRBV18 with TRBJ2-7, with D possibly TRBD1 on 5 matching bases. Germline V gene sequence: CDR1 KGHSH, CDR2 LQKENI. Trimming pared 0 bases from V and 0 bases from J, leaving 15 bases between. CDR3 length: 17 residues.